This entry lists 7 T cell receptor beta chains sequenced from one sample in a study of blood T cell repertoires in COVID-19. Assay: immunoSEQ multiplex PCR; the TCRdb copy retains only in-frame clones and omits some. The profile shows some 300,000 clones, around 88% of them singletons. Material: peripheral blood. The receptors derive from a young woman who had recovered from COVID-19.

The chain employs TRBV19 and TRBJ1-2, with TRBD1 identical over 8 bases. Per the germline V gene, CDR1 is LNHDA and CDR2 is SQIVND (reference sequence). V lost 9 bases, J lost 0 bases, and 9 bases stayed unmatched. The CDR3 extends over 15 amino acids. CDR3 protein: CASRRQGTANYGYTF. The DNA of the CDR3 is TGTGCCAGCCGAAGACAGGGGACTGCTAACTATGGCTACACCTTC.

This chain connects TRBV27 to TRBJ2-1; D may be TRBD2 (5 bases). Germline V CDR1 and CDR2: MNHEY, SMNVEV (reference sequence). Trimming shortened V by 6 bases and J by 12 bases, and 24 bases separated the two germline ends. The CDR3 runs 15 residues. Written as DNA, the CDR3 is TGTGCCAGCAGAGTTCGTGTCCCGGAGGCATGGAGGCAGTTCTTC. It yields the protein CASRVRVPEAWRQFF.

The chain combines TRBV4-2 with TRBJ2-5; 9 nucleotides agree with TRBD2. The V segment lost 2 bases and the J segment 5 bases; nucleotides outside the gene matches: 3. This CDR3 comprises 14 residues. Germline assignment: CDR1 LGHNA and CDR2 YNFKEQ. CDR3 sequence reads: CASSQSGLAETQYF. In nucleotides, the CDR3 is TGTGCCAGCAGCCAATCGGGACTAGCCGAGACCCAGTACTTC.

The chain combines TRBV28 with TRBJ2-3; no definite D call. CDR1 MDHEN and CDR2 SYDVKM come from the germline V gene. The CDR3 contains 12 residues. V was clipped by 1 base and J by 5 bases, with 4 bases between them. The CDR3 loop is CASSLFVDTQYF. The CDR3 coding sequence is TGTGCCAGCAGTTTATTCGTAGATACGCAGTATTTT.

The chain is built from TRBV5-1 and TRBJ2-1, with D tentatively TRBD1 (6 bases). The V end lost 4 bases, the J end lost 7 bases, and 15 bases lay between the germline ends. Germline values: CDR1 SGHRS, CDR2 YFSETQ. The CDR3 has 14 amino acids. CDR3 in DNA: TGCGCCAGCAGCATGTGGGGGCCAGGGAATGAGCAGTTCTTC. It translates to CASSMWGPGNEQFF.

CDR3 in DNA: TGTGCCAGCAGTTATCAACAGGGGGCGGAGGCTGAAGCTTTCTTT. This encodes CASSYQQGAEAEAFF. The rearrangement joins TRBV6-6 to TRBJ1-1; 9 bases agree with TRBD1. The CDR3 sequence is 15 residues long. J gave up 6 bases and V 3 bases, and 8 bases lay outside the gene matches. The germline V gene encodes CDR1 MNHNY and CDR2 SVGAGI (reference sequence).

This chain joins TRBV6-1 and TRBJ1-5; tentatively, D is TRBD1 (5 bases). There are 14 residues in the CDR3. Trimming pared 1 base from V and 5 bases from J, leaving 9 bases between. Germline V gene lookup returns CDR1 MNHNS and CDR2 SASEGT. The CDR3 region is CASSEGQLYQPQHF. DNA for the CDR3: TGTGCCAGCAGTGAAGGACAGTTGTATCAGCCCCAGCATTTT.